Sequencing of this TCR beta chain was carried out in a study of T cell repertoires in cytomegalovirus infection. Overall study: Epitope selection comprised recently identified HLA-C-restricted CMV epitopes and well-studied HLA-B-restricted CMV epitopes. Signatures in public TCR beta sequences pointed to both CMV infection and matching HLA type. Study-wide findings and caveats: Predominance within the ex vivo response was attributable to HLA-C-restricted CMV-specific TCR beta clonotypes.

TCRdb reanalysed the reads using MiXCR and keeps one entry per CDR3 protein. The sample yields about 110,000 distinct CDR3 sequences, roughly 41% seen once. The CDR3 consists of 15 residues. Germline V gives CDR1 SGHAT, CDR2 FQDESV (reference sequence). With 2 bases clipped from V and 7 bases from J, the junction kept 7 bases outside the gene matches. Remarks on this clonotype: Its antigen is undetermined.

The input for sequencing was CD8+ T cells from cultured PBMCs, taken from culture after CMV antigen stimulation. The V call is TRBV11-1, the J call TRBJ2-1; 8 nucleotides align to TRBD2. This TCR derives from a human donor in good health (CMV status not recorded). Some clones in this sample may be carry-over from other donors' samples. CDR3 sequence (DNA): TGTGCCAGCAGCTTAAACGGGGGGGCCGGAAATGAGCAGTTCTTC. Translated, it gives CASSLNGGAGNEQFF.